This T cell receptor (beta chain) originates from a study of blood T cells in healthy people across ages. Combining a sample-barcoded 5' primer with a J-beta primer mix, a second PCR ran for 7 to 11 cycles. TCRdb re-called the 5' RACE reads with MiXCR, one entry per CDR3 protein. The sample has fewer than 2,000,000 distinct CDR3 sequences, about 31% seen once. Study-level results: Measured against age, TCR beta diversity per million T cells decreased in a roughly linear manner.

Each donor was a healthy Caucasian individual from Russia, aged roughly 6 to 100. The CDR3 loop spans 17 amino acids. Germline V lookup: CDR1 SGHRS, CDR2 YFSETQ. As concerns this clonotype: Its antigen is undetermined. A read error may produce the germline difference seen at one junction end.

The sequence came from a woman younger than 45 in good health. The chain employs TRBV5-1 and TRBJ2-6; TRBD2 matches at 10 bases. Sequencing was done on a sample of blood. CDR3 coding DNA: TGCGCCAGCGAAGGACTAGCGGAAGACTCTGAGGCCAACGTCCTGACTTTC. This translates into CASEGLAEDSEANVLTF.